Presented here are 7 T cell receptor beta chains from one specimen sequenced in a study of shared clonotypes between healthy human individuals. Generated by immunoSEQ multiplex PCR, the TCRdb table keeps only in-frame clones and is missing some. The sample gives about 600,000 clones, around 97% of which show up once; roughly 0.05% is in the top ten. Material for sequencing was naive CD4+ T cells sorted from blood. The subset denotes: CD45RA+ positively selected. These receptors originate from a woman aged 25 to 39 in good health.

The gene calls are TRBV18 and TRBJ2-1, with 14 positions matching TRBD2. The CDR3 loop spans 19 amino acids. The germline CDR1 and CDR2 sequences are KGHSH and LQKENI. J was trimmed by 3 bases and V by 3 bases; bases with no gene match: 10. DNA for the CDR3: TGTGCCAGCTCACCGGCGGGCTCCGGGACTAGCGGGAGCTACAATGAGCAGTTCTTC. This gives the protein CASSPAGSGTSGSYNEQFF. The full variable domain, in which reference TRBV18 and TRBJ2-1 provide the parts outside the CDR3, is NAGVMQNPRHLVRRRGQEARLRCSPMKGHSHVYWYRQLPEEGLKFMVYLQKENIIDESGMPKERFSAEFPKEGPSILRIQQVVRGDSAAYFCASSPAGSGTSGSYNEQFFGPGTRLTVL.

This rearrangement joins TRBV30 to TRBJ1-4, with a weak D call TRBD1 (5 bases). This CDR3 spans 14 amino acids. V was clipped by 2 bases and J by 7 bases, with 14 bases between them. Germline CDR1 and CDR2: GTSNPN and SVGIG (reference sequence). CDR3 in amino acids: CAWSTGGSGEKLFF. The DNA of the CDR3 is TGTGCCTGGAGTACGGGGGGGTCGGGTGAAAAACTGTTTTTT.

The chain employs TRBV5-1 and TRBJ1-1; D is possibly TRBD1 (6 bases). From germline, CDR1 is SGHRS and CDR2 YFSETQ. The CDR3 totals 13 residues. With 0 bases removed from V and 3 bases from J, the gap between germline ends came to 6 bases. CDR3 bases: TGCGCCAGCAGCTTGGGGACAGACACTGAAGCTTTCTTT. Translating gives CASSLGTDTEAFF. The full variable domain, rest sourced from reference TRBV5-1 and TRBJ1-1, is KAGVTQTPRYLIKTRGQQVTLSCSPISGHRSVSWYQQTPGQGLQFLFEYFSETQRNKGNFPGRFSGRQFSNSRSEMNVSTLELGDSALYLCASSLGTDTEAFFGQGTRLTVV.

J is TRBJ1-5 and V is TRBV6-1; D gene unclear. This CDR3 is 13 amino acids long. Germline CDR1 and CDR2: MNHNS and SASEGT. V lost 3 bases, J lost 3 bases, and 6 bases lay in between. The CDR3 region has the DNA TGTGCCAGCAGTGAGTCCGTCAATCAGCCCCAGCATTTT. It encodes CASSESVNQPQHF.

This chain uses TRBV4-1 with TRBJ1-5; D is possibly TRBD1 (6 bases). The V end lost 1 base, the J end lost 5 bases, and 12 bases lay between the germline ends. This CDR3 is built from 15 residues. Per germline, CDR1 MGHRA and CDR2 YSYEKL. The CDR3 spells CASSQGGGGYQPQHF. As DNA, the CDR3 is TGCGCCAGCAGCCAAGGAGGGGGTGGCTATCAGCCCCAGCATTTT.

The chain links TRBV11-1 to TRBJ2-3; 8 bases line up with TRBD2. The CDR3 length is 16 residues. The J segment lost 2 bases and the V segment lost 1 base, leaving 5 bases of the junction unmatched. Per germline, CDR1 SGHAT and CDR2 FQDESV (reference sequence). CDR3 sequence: CASSLEASGSTDTQYF. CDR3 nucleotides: TGTGCCAGCAGCTTAGAGGCTAGCGGGTCCACAGATACGCAGTATTTT. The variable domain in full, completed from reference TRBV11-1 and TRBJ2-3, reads EAEVAQSPRYKITEKSQAVAFWCDPISGHATLYWYRQILGQGPELLVQFQDESVVDDSQLPKDRFSAERLKGVDSTLKIQPAELGDSAMYLCASSLEASGSTDTQYFGPGTRLTVL.

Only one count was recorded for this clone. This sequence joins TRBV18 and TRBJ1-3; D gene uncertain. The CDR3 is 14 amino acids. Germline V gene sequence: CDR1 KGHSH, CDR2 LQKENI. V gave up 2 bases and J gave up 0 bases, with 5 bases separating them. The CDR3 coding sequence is TGTGCCAGCTCACCAATCAACTCTGGAAACACCATATATTTT. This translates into CASSPINSGNTIYF.